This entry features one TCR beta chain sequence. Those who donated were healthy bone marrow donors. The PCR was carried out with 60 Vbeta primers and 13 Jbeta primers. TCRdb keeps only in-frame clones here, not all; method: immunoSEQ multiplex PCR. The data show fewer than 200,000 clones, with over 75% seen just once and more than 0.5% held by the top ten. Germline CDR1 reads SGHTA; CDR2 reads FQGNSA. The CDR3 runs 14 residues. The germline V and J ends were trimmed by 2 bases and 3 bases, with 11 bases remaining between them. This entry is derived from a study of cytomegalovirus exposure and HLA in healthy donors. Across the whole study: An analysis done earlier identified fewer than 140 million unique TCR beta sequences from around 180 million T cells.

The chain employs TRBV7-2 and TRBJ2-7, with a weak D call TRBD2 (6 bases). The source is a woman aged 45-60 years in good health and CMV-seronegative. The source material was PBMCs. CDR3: CASSLLVSGYEQYF. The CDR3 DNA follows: TGTGCCAGCAGCTTACTGGTTAGCGGCTACGAGCAGTACTTC.